A single sample is the source of the 18 T cell receptor beta chains below, sequenced in a study of immune characterization of retroperitoneal liposarcoma. One entry per CDR3 protein results from TCRdb running MiXCR on the PCR reads. The sample has more than 9,500 distinct CDR3 sequences; about 26% are singletons. Sequenced input: tumor tissue. Every receptor here comes from a female donor with retroperitoneal liposarcoma.

This clonotype was picked up many times. This chain connects TRBV6-1 to TRBJ2-7; D remains unclear. Germline lookup yields CDR1 MNHNS and CDR2 SASEGT. This CDR3 has 15 residues. V lost 6 bases, J lost 2 bases, and 17 bases lay in between. The CDR3 reads CASRKRVAEPYEQYF. The CDR3 DNA is TGTGCCAGCAGAAAAAGGGTGGCCGAACCCTACGAGCAGTACTTC.

The chain combines TRBV6-1 with TRBJ2-1, with TRBD1 as a possible D gene (6 bases). The end of the DNA is better explained by TRBJ2-7, so the J call may be wrong. Germline V lookup: CDR1 MNHNS, CDR2 SASEGT. This CDR3 spans 15 amino acids. CDR3 residues: CASSPPPQGTGEQYF. The CDR3, as DNA: TGTGCCAGCAGCCCGCCCCCACAGGGAACGGGCGAGCAGTACTTC.

This clonotype was observed at least ten times. This rearrangement joins TRBV6-1 to TRBJ1-6, with D maybe TRBD1 (6 bases). Per germline, CDR1 MNHNS and CDR2 SASEGT. This CDR3 has 15 amino acids. V was cut by 4 bases and J by 4 bases, with 11 bases left in between. CDR3: CASSGGGAYNSPLHF. The CDR3 DNA reads as TGTGCCAGCAGTGGAGGGGGAGCTTATAATTCACCCCTCCACTTT.

This clonotype was seen a few times. The genes are TRBV7-8 and TRBJ2-1; D not resolved. The J call may be faulty, since TRBJ2-7 better matches the DNA end. The CDR3 contains 11 residues. Germline V lookup: CDR1 SGHVS, CDR2 FQNEAQ. The CDR3 spells CASSLSREQYF. In DNA, the CDR3 is TGTGCCAGCAGCTTATCTCGCGAGCAGTACTTC.

This clonotype is deemed medium-sized. The chain recombines TRBV27 with TRBJ2-1; 8 positions agree with TRBD1. Germline CDR1 reads MNHEY; CDR2 reads SMNVEV (reference sequence). V was clipped by 7 bases and J by 3 bases; unmatched bases: 8. The CDR3 consists of 15 residues. This CDR3 reads CASKPGTGNYNEQFF. The CDR3 coding sequence is TGTGCCAGCAAACCCGGGACAGGAAACTACAATGAGCAGTTCTTC.

V is TRBV27 and J is TRBJ2-5; TRBD2 matches 7 bases. The end of the DNA aligns better with TRBJ2-7, so the J call may be wrong. The germline gives CDR1 MNHEY, CDR2 SMNVEV (reference sequence). The CDR3 spans 14 residues. The CDR3 DNA sequence: TGTGCCAGCGGCGGGAGAGGCGTCGTAAACGAGCAGTACTTC. Translating gives CASGGRGVVNEQYF.

This clonotype was found once. The germline gene is not matched at one end of the junction; a read error may be the cause. V and J are TRBV6-1 and TRBJ2-5; D not certain. TRBJ2-7 matches the DNA end more closely, so the J call is doubtful. CDR3 length: 14 amino acids. Germline CDR1 is MNHNS and CDR2 is SASEGT. CDR3 amino acids: CASSEPDFSSEQYF. CDR3 coding DNA: TGTGCCAGCAGTGAACCGGATTTCTCCTCCGAGCAGTACTTC.

The genes are TRBV12-3 or TRBV12-4 and TRBJ2-4; tentatively, D is TRBD2 (5 bases). The CDR3 is 15 residues long. Trimming stripped 4 bases from V and 7 bases from J, with 17 bases between. The CDR3, as DNA: TGTGCCAGCAGTTCTGGGGTCGACTATAGCAACATTCAGTACTTC. Translated, it gives CASSSGVDYSNIQYF.

This clonotype was observed at least ten times. The chain's CDR3 is CASSFLAGGQETQYF. As DNA, the CDR3 is TGTGCCAGCAGTTTCCTAGCGGGAGGACAAGAGACCCAGTACTTC. The chain combines TRBV11-3 with TRBJ2-5, with TRBD2 identical over 11 bases. The CDR3 extends over 15 amino acids. Per the germline V gene, CDR1 is SGHNT and CDR2 is YENEEA. Trimming took 6 bases from V and 2 from J; bases not matched to a gene: 5. The variable domain in full, completed from reference TRBV11-3 and TRBJ2-5, reads EAGVVQSPRYKIIEKKQPVAFWCNPISGHNTLYWYLQNLGQGPELLIRYENEEAVDDSQLPKDRFSAERLKGVDSTLKIQPAELGDSAVYLCASSFLAGGQETQYFGPGTRLLVL.

V is TRBV7-6 and J is TRBJ2-1; a possible D gene is TRBD2 (6 bases). The CDR3 length is 12 residues. The V gene's germline CDR1 is SGHVS and CDR2 FNYEAQ. Trimming cost V 4 bases and J 13 bases, with 14 bases left between them. The CDR3 region has the DNA TGTGCCAGCAGCTCGCCGGGAGAGACCCAGTTCTTC. Translated: CASSSPGETQFF.

This clonotype was observed a few times. V gene TRBV6-5 combines with J gene TRBJ2-5; D may be TRBD1 or TRBD2 (6 bases each). Matching the DNA end better, TRBJ2-7 makes the J call doubtful. In germline, CDR1 is MNHEY, CDR2 SVGAGI. The CDR3 length is 22 residues. The CDR3 nucleotides read TGTGCCAGCAGTTACTCGATATTGGGGAGGCAGGGGATTCTGATTGGGAGCTACGAGCAGTACTTC. The encoded protein is CASSYSILGRQGILIGSYEQYF.

By sample fraction, this clonotype is medium-sized. The junction differs from germline at one of its ends, possibly a read error. V and J are TRBV12-3 or TRBV12-4 and TRBJ2-3; 7 bases are shared with TRBD2. The CDR3 has 12 residues. This CDR3 reads CASRSGLLGGNF. The CDR3 DNA reads TGTGCCAGCAGATCGGGACTATTAGGCGGCAATTTT.

This clonotype is judged medium-sized. CDR3 residues: CASSFLLTTGQGVYNEQYF. CDR3 bases: TGTGCCAGCAGTTTCCTTTTGACTACCGGACAGGGGGTATACAATGAGCAGTACTTC. The chain is built from TRBV12-3 or TRBV12-4 and TRBJ2-1; TRBD1 matches 10 bases. The tail of the sequence fits TRBJ2-7 better, so the J call may be wrong. The CDR3 is 19 residues long.

Ten or more counts support this clonotype. The rearrangement links TRBV6-1 to TRBJ2-7, with 8 nucleotides matching TRBD2. The V segment lost 6 bases and the J segment 0 bases; nucleotides outside the gene matches: 7. Germline CDR1 reads MNHNS; CDR2 reads SASEGT. CDR3 length: 15 amino acids. The chain's CDR3 is CASSSTSGASYEQYF. The CDR3 coding sequence is TGTGCCAGCAGCTCTACTAGCGGAGCCTCCTACGAGCAGTACTTC.

The genes are TRBV6-4 and TRBJ1-6; 9 bases are shared with TRBD1. V shed 6 bases, J shed 7 bases, and the junction held 4 bases outside the gene matches. This CDR3 spans 14 amino acids. The V gene's germline CDR1 is MRHNA and CDR2 SNTAGT. CDR3 in amino acids: CASRGTGLNSPLHF. CDR3 nucleotide sequence: TGTGCCAGCAGAGGGACAGGGCTAAATTCACCCCTCCACTTT.

Turning to this clonotype: One junction end does not reproduce the germline sequence, and a read error may be involved. The V gene is TRBV11-2, the J gene TRBJ2-7; 7 bases are a match to TRBD1. The germline V gene has CDR1 SGHAT and CDR2 FQNNGV. CDR3 length: 17 amino acids. This CDR3 reads CASSLDQPGQRSYEQYF. As DNA, the CDR3 is TGTGCCAGCAGCCTAGACCAACCGGGACAGAGATCCTACGAGCAGTACTTC.

DNA of the CDR3: TGTGCCAGCAGCCGAGATGGCAGCGTGGATGGGGAGCTGTTTTTT. Translation gives CASSRDGSVDGELFF. The chain couples TRBV5-4 to TRBJ2-2; no reliable D call. The CDR3 extends over 15 amino acids. The V and J ends lost 4 bases and 8 bases respectively, with 18 bases between them. Germline V gives CDR1 SGHNT, CDR2 YYREEE (reference sequence).

Concerning this clonotype: A junction boundary mismatches the germline segment, possibly from a read error. The DNA for the CDR3 is TGTGCCAGCAGCTCATTAACGGGAACTAGCGGCTACAATGAGCAGTACTTC. Residues: CASSSLTGTSGYNEQYF. This chain uses TRBV4-1 with TRBJ2-4; 8 bases fit TRBD2. The CDR3 totals 17 residues. Germline CDR1 and CDR2: MGHRA and YSYEKL.